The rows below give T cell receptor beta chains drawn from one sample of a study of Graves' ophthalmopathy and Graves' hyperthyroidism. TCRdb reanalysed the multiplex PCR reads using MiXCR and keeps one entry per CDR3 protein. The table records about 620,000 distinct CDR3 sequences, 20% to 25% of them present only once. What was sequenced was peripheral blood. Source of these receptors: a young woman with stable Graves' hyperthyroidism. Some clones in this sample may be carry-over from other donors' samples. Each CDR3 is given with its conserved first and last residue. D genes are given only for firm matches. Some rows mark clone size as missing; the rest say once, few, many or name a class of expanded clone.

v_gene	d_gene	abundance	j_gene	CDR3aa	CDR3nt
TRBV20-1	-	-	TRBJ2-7	CSAKRVEVQYF	TGCAGTGCTAAAAGGGTGGAGGTGCAGTACTTC
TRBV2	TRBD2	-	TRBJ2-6	CASRPGLATSGANVLTF	TGTGCCAGCAGACCGGGACTAGCGACCTCTGGGGCTAACGTCCTGACTTTC
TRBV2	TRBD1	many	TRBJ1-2	CASSRTGVEGYTF	TGTGCCAGCAGCCGTACAGGGGTCGAAGGCTACACCTTC
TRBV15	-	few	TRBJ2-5	CATSREAFEETQYF	TGTGCCACCAGCAGAGAGGCCTTCGAAGAGACCCAGTACTTC
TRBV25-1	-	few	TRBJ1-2	CASSEHRSPYGYTF	TGTGCCAGCAGTGAACACAGGTCCCCCTATGGCTACACCTTC
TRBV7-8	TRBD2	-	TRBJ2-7	CASSLGLAGLEQYF	TGTGCCAGCAGCCTAGGACTAGCGGGACTCGAGCAGTACTTC
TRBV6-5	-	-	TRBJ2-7	CASSYPGRGEQYF	TGTGCCAGCAGTTACCCAGGGCGAGGGGAGCAGTACTTC
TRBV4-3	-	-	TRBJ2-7	CASSQDSDGTYEQYF	TGCGCCAGCAGCCAAGATTCAGACGGGACCTACGAGCAGTACTTC
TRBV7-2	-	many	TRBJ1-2	CASSPLGQVGGYTF	TGTGCCAGCAGCCCCCTCGGTCAGGTTGGTGGCTACACCTTC
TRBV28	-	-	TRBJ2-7	CASNLDLPTGQPYEQYF	TGTGCCAGCAATTTAGATCTCCCGACTGGCCAGCCCTACGAGCAGTACTTC
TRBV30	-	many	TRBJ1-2	CAWSVLGASTYGYTF	TGTGCCTGGAGTGTATTGGGGGCGTCGACATATGGCTACACCTTC
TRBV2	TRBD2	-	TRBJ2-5	CASSEVGRGGLETQYF	TGTGCCAGCAGTGAGGTTGGGCGGGGGGGCCTTGAGACCCAGTACTTC
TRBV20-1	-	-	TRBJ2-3	CSARPQPVGDTQYF	TGCAGTGCTAGGCCCCAGCCGGTTGGAGATACGCAGTATTTT
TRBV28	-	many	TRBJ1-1	CASSWETTEAFF	TGTGCCAGCAGCTGGGAGACGACTGAAGCTTTCTTT
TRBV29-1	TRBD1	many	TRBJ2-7	CSVATGMINEQYF	TGCAGCGTGGCGACAGGGATGATCAACGAGCAGTACTTC
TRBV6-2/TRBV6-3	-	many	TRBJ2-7	CASSIRSGTFSEQYF	TGTGCCAGCAGTATCCGCTCCGGGACTTTCAGCGAGCAGTACTTC
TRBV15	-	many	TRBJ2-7	CATSRQQGVSYEQYF	TGTGCCACCAGCAGGCAACAGGGTGTCAGCTACGAGCAGTACTTC
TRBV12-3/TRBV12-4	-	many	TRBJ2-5	CASSFRDFEETQYF	TGTGCCAGCAGTTTCAGGGACTTTGAAGAGACCCAGTACTTC
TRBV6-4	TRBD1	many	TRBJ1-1	CASRPTRTGGLGTEAFF	TGTGCCAGCAGACCGACCCGGACAGGGGGACTAGGGACTGAAGCTTTCTTT
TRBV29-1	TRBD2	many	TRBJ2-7	CSVEGAGGYEQYF	TGCAGCGTTGAAGGGGCGGGGGGCTACGAGCAGTACTTC
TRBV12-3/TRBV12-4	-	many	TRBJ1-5	CASRQDRLGQPQHF	TGTGCCAGCAGGCAAGACAGACTGGGACAGCCCCAGCATTTT
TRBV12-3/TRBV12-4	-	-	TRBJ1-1	CASGRGRYTEAFF	TGTGCCAGCGGACGGGGGAGATACACTGAAGCTTTCTTT
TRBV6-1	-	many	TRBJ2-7	CASSERQGLRYEQYF	TGTGCCAGCAGTGAAAGGCAGGGATTACGCTACGAGCAGTACTTC
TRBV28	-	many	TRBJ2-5	CASSTLESRGEETQYF	TGTGCCAGCAGTACCCTCGAGAGTAGGGGAGAAGAGACCCAGTACTTC
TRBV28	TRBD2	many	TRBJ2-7	CASSWWLAGLYEQYF	TGTGCCAGCAGTTGGTGGCTAGCGGGGCTCTACGAGCAGTACTTC